The TCR beta chain described here comes from a study of cytomegalovirus exposure and HLA in healthy donors. The length of the CDR3 is 15 residues. V was clipped by 0 bases and J by 5 bases, with 11 bases between them. The germline V gene encodes CDR1 MGHRA and CDR2 YSYEKL. Points from the study as a whole: Upon later analysis, TCR association rates were observed to vary by HLA locus, being highest for DRB1 and lowest for HLA-C. Reports indicated that the classifier achieved high specificity and sensitivity in diagnosing cytomegalovirus status.

Points on this clone: Its matching antigen is unknown.

PCR primers comprised 60 Vbeta and 13 Jbeta primers. Some clones are missing from TCRdb's copy, which holds only in-frame ones; the method was immunoSEQ multiplex PCR. The table has roughly 140,000 clones, over 75% seen once. The clonotype was recovered from a male donor in good health and CMV-seronegative. The sample was PBMCs. The rearrangement uses TRBV4-1 and TRBJ2-4, with D unclear. Written as DNA, the CDR3 is TGCGCCAGCAGCCAAGAGGGCGAAAGCCAAAACATTCAGTACTTC. Protein product: CASSQEGESQNIQYF.